This T cell receptor beta chain comes out of a study of T cells in Graves' hyperthyroidism and ophthalmopathy. Germline V gene lookup returns CDR1 SGHKS and CDR2 YYEKEE (reference sequence). This CDR3 is built from 16 residues. V dropped 0 bases and J dropped 3; count of bases not matched to a gene: 5. The study excluded patients with uncontrolled infection, other autoimmune disease, pregnancy or lactation. Thyroid ultrasound and orbital computed tomography, with clinical symptoms and serum thyroxine and TRAb, informed diagnoses. The PBMCs studied were ones that came from 10 ml fresh peripheral blood. Template material for amplifying TCR beta CDR3 regions consisted of RNA transcripts. HTBI primers drove first-round RT-PCR of the TCR CDR3. TCRdb analysed the multiplex PCR reads with MiXCR anew, one entry per CDR3 protein. The sample shows hundreds of thousands of distinct CDR3 sequences, 13% to 15% of them seen only once.

In this sample, this clonotype turned up a few times. The specimen sequenced was blood. This sequence originates from a woman aged 50 to 60 with Graves' ophthalmopathy. The genes are TRBV5-5 and TRBJ2-2, with 7 bases lining up with TRBD1. The CDR3 sequence is CASSLVPGGHTGELFF. CDR3 nucleotide sequence: TGTGCCAGCAGCTTGGTACCAGGGGGTCACACCGGGGAGCTGTTTTTT.